Below, 9 T cell receptor beta chains from the same sample are listed, as sequenced in a study of OX40 agonist ivuxolimab in advanced cancers. Sequencing used immunoSEQ multiplex PCR; TCRdb keeps in-frame clones, though not all of them. The data hold around 70,000 clones, with roughly 80% observed a single time. Sample: CD4+ or CD8+ T cells sorted from blood, taken in a trial of the OX40 agonist ivuxolimab. All receptors derive from an adult with an advanced solid tumor such as melanoma, head and neck, liver or kidney cancer.

The gene calls are TRBV6-1 and TRBJ2-5, with a tentative D call TRBD2 (6 bases). The V end lost 1 base, the J end lost 8 bases, and 14 bases lay between the germline ends. The CDR3 runs 14 residues. The germline CDR1 and CDR2 sequences are MNHNS and SASEGT. The CDR3: CASSEGGDGVTQYF. The CDR3 nucleotides read TGTGCCAGCAGTGAAGGGGGGGACGGGGTCACCCAGTACTTC.

The V call is TRBV18, the J call TRBJ1-2, with TRBD1 as a possible D gene (5 bases). The CDR3 is made up of 16 amino acids. Germline V gene data show CDR1 as KGHSH and CDR2 as LQKENI. The V and J ends lost 5 bases and 5 bases respectively, with 21 bases between them. CDR3 residues: CASSATTDLSVYGYTF. DNA of the CDR3: TGTGCCAGCTCAGCTACGACAGACCTCTCTGTATATGGCTACACCTTC.

This clone was picked up a small number of times. This sequence joins TRBV6-5 and TRBJ1-6; perhaps TRBD1 as D (6 bases). Germline-derived CDR1 and CDR2 are MNHEY and SVGAGI. V gave up 7 bases and J gave up 9 bases, with 16 bases separating them. CDR3 length: 14 amino acids. CDR3 amino acids: CASTDRFFSSPLHF. The CDR3 nucleotides read TGTGCCAGCACCGACAGGTTCTTTTCTTCACCCCTCCACTTT.

The V and J genes are TRBV5-1 and TRBJ2-1, with 8 bases lining up with TRBD1. Losses at the gene ends were 4 bases for V and 6 bases for J; bases not matched to a gene: 9. Germline V gene data show CDR1 as SGHRS and CDR2 as YFSETQ. The CDR3 covers 15 residues. Here the CDR3 DNA reads TGCGCCAGCAGCCCCCAGGGGGCGAGGGGCAATGAGCAGTTCTTC. It specifies CASSPQGARGNEQFF. The variable domain in full, with the rest retrieved from reference TRBV5-1 and TRBJ2-1, is KAGVTQTPRYLIKTRGQQVTLSCSPISGHRSVSWYQQTPGQGLQFLFEYFSETQRNKGNFPGRFSGRQFSNSRSEMNVSTLELGDSALYLCASSPQGARGNEQFFGPGTRLTVL.

This chain connects TRBV2 to TRBJ2-5; 8 nucleotides align to TRBD1. The CDR3 totals 15 residues. V shed 7 bases and J 5 bases; nucleotides not matched to a gene: 12. The germline gives CDR1 SNHLY, CDR2 FYNNEI. The CDR3 here is CASNLGQGAQETQYF. CDR3 sequence (DNA): TGTGCCAGCAATCTAGGACAGGGAGCTCAGGAGACCCAGTACTTC.

V gene TRBV9 combines with J gene TRBJ1-6; D perhaps matches TRBD1 (5 bases). The CDR3 has 16 amino acids. The V and J ends lost 4 bases and 7 bases respectively, with 18 bases between them. Germline CDR1 and CDR2: SGDLS and YYNGEE. This CDR3 is CASSRDAQVENSPLHF. In nucleotides, the CDR3 is TGTGCCAGCAGCCGGGACGCTCAGGTGGAGAATTCACCCCTCCACTTT.

This clone is a singleton in its sample. The chain combines TRBV5-1 with TRBJ2-2; maybe TRBD1 (6 bases). There are 13 residues in the CDR3. Germline values: CDR1 SGHRS, CDR2 YFSETQ. Trimming stripped 4 bases from V and 7 bases from J, with 11 bases between. The CDR3 loop reads CASSPQGHGELFF. The CDR3 nucleotides read TGCGCCAGCAGCCCGCAGGGGCACGGGGAGCTGTTTTTT.

There are a few counts of this clone. This chain uses TRBV19 with TRBJ1-5; no clear D. Trimming cost V 5 bases and J 1 base, with 9 bases left between them. Germline V gene lookup returns CDR1 LNHDA and CDR2 SQIVND (reference sequence). The CDR3 loop spans 14 amino acids. The chain's CDR3 is CASSGSDSNQPQHF. The CDR3 DNA is TGTGCCAGTAGTGGGTCGGACAGCAATCAGCCCCAGCATTTT.

This sequence joins TRBV30 and TRBJ2-7; D possibly uses TRBD1 or TRBD2 (5 bases each). The V end was cut by 3 bases, the J end by 1 base, with 13 bases between. This CDR3 spans 14 amino acids. Germline V gene sequence: CDR1 GTSNPN, CDR2 SVGIG (reference sequence). CDR3 in amino acids: CAWSKGRGSYEQYF. The DNA of the CDR3 is TGTGCCTGGAGCAAGGGACGGGGATCCTACGAGCAGTACTTC.